Sequencing of this T cell receptor (beta chain) was carried out in a study of T-cell reconstitution after alpha-beta-depleted transplantation in children. Germline V gene data show CDR1 as SGHTA and CDR2 as FQGTGA. The CDR3 loop spans 15 amino acids. The J segment lost 4 bases and the V segment lost 4 bases, leaving 9 bases of the junction unmatched. Unique molecular identifiers were incorporated during preparation of the TCRbeta library. TCRdb independently ran MiXCR on the PCR reads; one entry per CDR3 protein. The sample holds fewer than 550,000 distinct CDR3 sequences; approximately 10% are singletons and the top ten take 11% to 15%. Study-wide findings and caveats: A year had passed since transplant, and T-cell counts and diversity by then came mostly from newly produced T cells. Approximately two months post-transplant, alpha-beta T cells reportedly originated from several hundred expanded graft clones.

Comments on this clonotype: Its antigen is as yet unknown.

Sequencing was performed on PBMCs, mostly from graft donor cells, taken 180 days after TCRalphabeta/CD19-depleted stem cell transplant. This receptor was identified in a female patient between 2 and 15 years old who had a stem cell transplant for aplastic anemia, so the T cells may come from the graft donor. The rearrangement uses TRBV7-3 and TRBJ2-7; TRBD1 aligns across 8 bases. The CDR3 is CASSSWTGSWYEQYF. CDR3 DNA: TGTGCCAGCAGCTCCTGGACAGGGAGTTGGTACGAGCAGTACTTC.